The 10 T cell receptor beta chains below come from one sample, sequenced in a study of blood T cell repertoires in COVID-19. Using immunoSEQ multiplex PCR, the repertoire was profiled, and TCRdb retains in-frame clones only, with some absent. Of more than 250,000 clones listed, roughly 85% are singletons. Sequencing was done on a sample of PBMCs or T cells enriched from blood (not recorded which). These receptors all come from a middle-aged man who had been exposed to COVID-19.

V usage is TRBV12-5 and J usage is TRBJ2-1; 10 bases are shared with TRBD2. This CDR3 has 17 amino acids. Germline V gene lookup returns CDR1 LGHNT and CDR2 FRNRAP. Trimming cost V 7 bases and J 7 bases; bases outside gene matches: 16. The CDR3 loop is CASEGRPTSGTTNEQFF. The CDR3 bases are TGTGCTAGTGAAGGACGTCCAACTAGCGGGACGACGAATGAGCAGTTCTTC.

The chain carries TRBV5-1 and TRBJ1-2; perhaps TRBD1 as D (5 bases). The CDR3 is made up of 17 amino acids. Germline values: CDR1 SGHRS, CDR2 YFSETQ. The V end was cut by 4 bases, the J end by 4 bases, with 23 bases between. CDR3 region: CASSRPLLRDDSYGYTF. In nucleotides, the CDR3 is TGCGCCAGCAGCCGACCTTTATTACGAGACGACAGCTATGGCTACACCTTC.

The J gene is TRBJ2-4, the V gene TRBV11-2; D might be TRBD1 (6 bases). V lost 5 bases, J lost 9 bases, and 11 bases lay in between. The germline gives CDR1 SGHAT, CDR2 FQNNGV. The length of the CDR3 is 12 residues. The CDR3 reads CASSLQGRIQYF. The DNA for the CDR3 is TGTGCCAGCAGCCTACAGGGACGCATTCAGTACTTC.

The J gene is TRBJ2-3, the V gene TRBV19, with 8 positions matching TRBD1. Germline CDR1 and CDR2: LNHDA and SQIVND (reference sequence). Trimming at V came to 5 bases and at J to 6 bases, leaving 10 bases not matched to a gene. The CDR3 has 15 residues. Here the CDR3 DNA reads TGTGCCAGTAGTTCAGGGGGCTCGAGCTATGATACGCAGTATTTT. Translated, it gives CASSSGGSSYDTQYF.

This clone was found once. The gene calls are TRBV2 and TRBJ1-1; D is unclear. CDR3 length: 13 amino acids. Trimming left V 7 bases short and J 11 bases short, with 20 bases between. The germline V gene has CDR1 SNHLY and CDR2 FYNNEI. The CDR3 DNA reads TGTGCCAGCATACCCACCGGGTCGAGGGAGGCTTTCTTT. It codes for CASIPTGSREAFF.

This chain connects TRBV4-1 to TRBJ2-7, with D hard to call. The CDR3 loop spans 13 amino acids. The germline CDR1 and CDR2 sequences are MGHRA and YSYEKL. Trimming took off 0 bases at V and 3 bases at J, with 6 bases between the two ends. For the CDR3, the DNA is TGCGCCAGCAGCCAAGAGCAGGTCTACGAGCAGTACTTC. Translating gives CASSQEQVYEQYF.

The chain is built from TRBV5-5 and TRBJ2-1; 7 bases line up with TRBD2. Germline-derived CDR1 and CDR2 are SGHKS and YYEKEE (reference sequence). J was trimmed by 4 bases and V by 4 bases; bases with no gene match: 8. The CDR3 covers 15 residues. The CDR3 loop reads CASSPLGTTYNEQFF. The CDR3 nucleotides are TGTGCCAGCAGCCCCCTCGGGACTACTTACAATGAGCAGTTCTTC.

The chain couples TRBV7-9 to TRBJ1-4; 7 bases are shared with TRBD1. This CDR3 is built from 13 residues. The ends lost 8 bases at V and 8 bases at J; junction bases unmatched: 8. Germline V gene sequence: CDR1 SEHNR, CDR2 FQNEAQ (reference sequence). CDR3 region: CASAGQRREKLFF. The CDR3 region has the DNA TGTGCCAGCGCGGGACAGCGAAGAGAAAAACTGTTTTTT.

This sequence joins TRBV19 and TRBJ1-1; the D gene is possibly TRBD1 (5 bases). The V end lost 11 bases, the J end lost 11 bases, and 24 bases lay between the germline ends. Germline V gene data show CDR1 as LNHDA and CDR2 as SQIVND (reference sequence). This CDR3 contains 13 residues. The CDR3 sequence: CASKPPASGIAFF. CDR3 bases: TGTGCCTCCAAACCCCCCGCCTCAGGGATTGCTTTCTTT.

The rearrangement uses TRBV29-1 and TRBJ1-4, with TRBD1 as a possible D gene (6 bases). V was cut by 7 bases and J by 5 bases, with 14 bases left in between. The CDR3 length is 13 residues. CDR1 SQVTM and CDR2 ANQGSEA come from the germline V gene. The CDR3 region is CSARGGWNEKLFF. In nucleotides, the CDR3 is TGCAGCGCCCGTGGGGGCTGGAATGAAAAACTGTTTTTT. Looking up the rest from reference TRBV29-1 and TRBJ1-4 gives the full variable domain: SAVISQKPSRDICQRGTSLTIQCQVDSQVTMMFWYRQQPGQSLTLIATANQGSEATYESGFVIDKFPISRPNLTFSTLTVSNMSPEDSSIYLCSARGGWNEKLFFGSGTQLSVL.